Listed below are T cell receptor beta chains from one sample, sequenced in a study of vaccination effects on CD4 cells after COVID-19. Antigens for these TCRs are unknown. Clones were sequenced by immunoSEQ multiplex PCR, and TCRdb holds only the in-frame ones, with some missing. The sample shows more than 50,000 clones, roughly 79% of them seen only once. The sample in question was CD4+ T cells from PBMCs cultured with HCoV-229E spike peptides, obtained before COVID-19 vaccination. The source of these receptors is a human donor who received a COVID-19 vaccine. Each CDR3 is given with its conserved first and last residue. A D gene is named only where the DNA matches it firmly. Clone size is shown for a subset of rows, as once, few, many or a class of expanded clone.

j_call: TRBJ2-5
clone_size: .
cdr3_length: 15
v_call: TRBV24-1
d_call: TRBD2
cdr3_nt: TGTGCCACCAGTGAGGGTATGCTAGCGGGGGAGACCCAGTACTTC
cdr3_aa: CATSEGMLAGETQYF

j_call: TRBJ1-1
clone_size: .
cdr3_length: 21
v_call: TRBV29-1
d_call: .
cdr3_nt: TGCAGCGTTGAAGTTCCTCCATCCCTCCCTATTCTCGGACGGCGAAACACTGAAGCTTTCTTT
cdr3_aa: CSVEVPPSLPILGRRNTEAFF

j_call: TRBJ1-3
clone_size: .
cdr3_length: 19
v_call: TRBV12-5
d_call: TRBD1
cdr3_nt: TGTGCTAGTGGTCAGAATTTCCCCAGGGGGCGCGCGTCTGGAAACACCATATATTTT
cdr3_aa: CASGQNFPRGRASGNTIYF

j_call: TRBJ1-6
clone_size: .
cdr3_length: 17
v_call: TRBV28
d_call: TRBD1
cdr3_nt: TGTGCCAGCAGTCGCACCCAGGGGGCTTCCTATAATTCACCCCTCCACTTT
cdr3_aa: CASSRTQGASYNSPLHF

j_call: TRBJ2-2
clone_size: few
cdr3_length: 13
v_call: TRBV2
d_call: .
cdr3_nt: TGTGCCAGCAGTGTGCTCCGCTCAAGGGAGCTGTTTTTT
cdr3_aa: CASSVLRSRELFF

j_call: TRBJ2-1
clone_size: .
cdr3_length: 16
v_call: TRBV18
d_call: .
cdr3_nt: TGTGCCAGCTCACCATACTCGATGAGCTCCTACAATGAGCAGTTCTTC
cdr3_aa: CASSPYSMSSYNEQFF

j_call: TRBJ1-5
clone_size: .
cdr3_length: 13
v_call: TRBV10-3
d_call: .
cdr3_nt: TGTGCCATCAGTGAAACCTCAAATCAGCCCCAGCATTTT
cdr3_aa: CAISETSNQPQHF

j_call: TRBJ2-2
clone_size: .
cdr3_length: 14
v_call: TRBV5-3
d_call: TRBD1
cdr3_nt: TGTGCCAGTATAGACAGGGACAACACCGGGGAGCTGTTTTTT
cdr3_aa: CASIDRDNTGELFF

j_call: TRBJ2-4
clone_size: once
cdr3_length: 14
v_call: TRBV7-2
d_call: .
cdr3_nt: TGTGCCAGCAGCTTAGGGGGTACCCAAAACATTCAGTACTTC
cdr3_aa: CASSLGGTQNIQYF

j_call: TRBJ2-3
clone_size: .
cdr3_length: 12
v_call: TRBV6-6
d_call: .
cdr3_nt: TGTGCCAGCAGTTCGAACACAGATACGCAGTATTTT
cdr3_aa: CASSSNTDTQYF

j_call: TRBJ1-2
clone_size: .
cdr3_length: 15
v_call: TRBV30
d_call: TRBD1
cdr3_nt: TGTGCCTGGAGAAATAGGGGACAGGGGAACTATGGCTACACCTTC
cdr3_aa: CAWRNRGQGNYGYTF

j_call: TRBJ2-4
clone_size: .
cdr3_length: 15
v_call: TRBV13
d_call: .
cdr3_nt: TGTGCCAGCAGCTCTAAGACGTACACCAAAAACATTCAGTACTTC
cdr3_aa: CASSSKTYTKNIQYF

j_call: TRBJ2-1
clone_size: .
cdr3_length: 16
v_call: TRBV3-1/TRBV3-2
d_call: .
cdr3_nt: TGTGCCAGCAGCCAAGATCACGCAAACTCCTACAATGAGCAGTTCTTC
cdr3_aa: CASSQDHANSYNEQFF

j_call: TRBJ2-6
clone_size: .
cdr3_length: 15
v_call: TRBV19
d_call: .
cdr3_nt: TGTGCCACCTCTTCACAGGGAGCTGGGGCCAACGTCCTGACTTTC
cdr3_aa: CATSSQGAGANVLTF

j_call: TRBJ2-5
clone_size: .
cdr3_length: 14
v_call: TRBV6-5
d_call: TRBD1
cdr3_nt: TGTGCCAGCAGAAGGGGGACAGGCCAAGAGACCCAGTACTTC
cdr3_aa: CASRRGTGQETQYF

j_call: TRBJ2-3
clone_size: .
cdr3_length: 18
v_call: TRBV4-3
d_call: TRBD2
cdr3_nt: TGCGCCAGCAGCCAAGCGGCACTAGCGGGGGGGCGGGGAGATACGCAGTATTTT
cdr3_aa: CASSQAALAGGRGDTQYF

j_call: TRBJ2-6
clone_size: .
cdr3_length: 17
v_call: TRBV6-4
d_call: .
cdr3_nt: TGTGCCAGCAGTGACTTTGGTCAGACCTCTGGGGCCAACGTCCTGACTTTC
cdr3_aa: CASSDFGQTSGANVLTF

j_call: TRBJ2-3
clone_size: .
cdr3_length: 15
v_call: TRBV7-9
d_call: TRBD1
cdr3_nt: TGTGCCAGCAGGGGACAGGGCGCTAGCACAGATACGCAGTATTTT
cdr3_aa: CASRGQGASTDTQYF

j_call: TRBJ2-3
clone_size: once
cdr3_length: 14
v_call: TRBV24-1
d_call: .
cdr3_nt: TGTGCCACCAGGGCAGGTCTACCCACAGATACGCAGTATTTT
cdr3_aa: CATRAGLPTDTQYF

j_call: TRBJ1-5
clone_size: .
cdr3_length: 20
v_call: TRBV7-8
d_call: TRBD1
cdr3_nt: TGTGCCAGCAGCTCCCGTGGGTCCCTGGTGTGGGACAGGGGGCATCAGCCCCAGCATTTT
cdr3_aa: CASSSRGSLVWDRGHQPQHF

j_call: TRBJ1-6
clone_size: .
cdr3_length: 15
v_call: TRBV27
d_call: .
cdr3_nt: TGTGCCAGCAGTTTATGGGCCATGGAGGGTTCACCCCTCCACTTT
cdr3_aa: CASSLWAMEGSPLHF

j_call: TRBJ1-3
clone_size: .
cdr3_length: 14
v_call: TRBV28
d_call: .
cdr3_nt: TGTGCCAGCAGTCGTGACCCTAGGGGGAACACCATATATTTT
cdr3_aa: CASSRDPRGNTIYF